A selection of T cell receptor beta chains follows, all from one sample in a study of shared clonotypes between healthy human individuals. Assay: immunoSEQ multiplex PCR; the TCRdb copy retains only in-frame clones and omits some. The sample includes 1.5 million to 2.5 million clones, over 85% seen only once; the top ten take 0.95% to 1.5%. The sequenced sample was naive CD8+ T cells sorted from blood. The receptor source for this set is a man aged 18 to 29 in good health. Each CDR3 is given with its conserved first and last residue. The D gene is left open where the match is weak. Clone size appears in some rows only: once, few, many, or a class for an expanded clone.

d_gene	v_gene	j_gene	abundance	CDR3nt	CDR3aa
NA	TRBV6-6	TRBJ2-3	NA	TGTGCCAGCAGTCCCCCCGGGGCAGATACGCAGTATTTT	CASSPPGADTQYF
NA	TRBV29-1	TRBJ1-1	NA	TGCAGCGTTGACCAGGGCGGACGGCTGGACACTGAAGCTTTCTTT	CSVDQGGRLDTEAFF
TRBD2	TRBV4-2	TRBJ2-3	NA	TGTGCCAGCAGCCATTCTCTAGCGGGGGGGCCTAGCACAGATACGCAGTATTTT	CASSHSLAGGPSTDTQYF
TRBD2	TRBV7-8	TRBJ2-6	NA	TGTGCCAGCAGCTCTAATTTGGGACTAGCGGGCCCACTGACTTTC	CASSSNLGLAGPLTF
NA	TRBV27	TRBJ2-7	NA	TGTGCCAGCAGTTTAGGGGACGCTTGGGAGCAGTACTTC	CASSLGDAWEQYF
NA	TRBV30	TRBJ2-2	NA	TGTGCCTGGAGTCTGGCAGGGTGGACCGGGGAGCTGTTTTTT	CAWSLAGWTGELFF
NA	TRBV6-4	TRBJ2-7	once	TGTGCCAGCTCTCTCGGGCATTCGCTTTCCTACGAGCAGTACTTC	CASSLGHSLSYEQYF
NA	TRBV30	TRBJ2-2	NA	TGTGCCTGGAGTTATGGGACCGGGGAGCTGTTTTTT	CAWSYGTGELFF
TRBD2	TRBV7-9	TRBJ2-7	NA	TGTGCCAGCAGCTTGCTGGCTAGCGGAGAGTACGAGCAGTACTTC	CASSLLASGEYEQYF
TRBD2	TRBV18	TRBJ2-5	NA	TGTGCCAGCTCACTTCGAAAGCGGGAGCAAGAGACCCAGTACTTC	CASSLRKREQETQYF
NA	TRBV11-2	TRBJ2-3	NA	TGTGCCAGCAGCTTAGAACCAGCGGACACAGATACGCAGTATTTT	CASSLEPADTDTQYF
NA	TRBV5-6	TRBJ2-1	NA	TGTGCCAGCAGCTACAGTCCCGGGACTGACAATGAGCAGTTCTTC	CASSYSPGTDNEQFF
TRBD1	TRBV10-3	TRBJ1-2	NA	TGTGCCATCAGTACAGGGGACTATGGCTACACCTTC	CAISTGDYGYTF
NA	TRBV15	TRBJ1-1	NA	TGTGCCACCAGCAGGGGTCCGGACACTGAAGCTTTCTTT	CATSRGPDTEAFF
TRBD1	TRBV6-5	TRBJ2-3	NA	TGTGCCTCTTCCTCAGGGGGCGATCACGCTACGCAGTATTTT	CASSSGGDHATQYF
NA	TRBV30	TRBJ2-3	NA	TGTGCCTGGAGTCTTTCTCCAATAAATACTAGCACAGATACGCAGTATTTT	CAWSLSPINTSTDTQYF
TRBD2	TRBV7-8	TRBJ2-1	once	TGTGCCAGCAGCCTAGCAGATTGGACTAGCGGGAGTGACAATGAGCAGTTCTTC	CASSLADWTSGSDNEQFF
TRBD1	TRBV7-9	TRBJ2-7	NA	TGTGCCAGCAGCTTAGGGACAGGGGGGTTTGAGCAGTACTTC	CASSLGTGGFEQYF
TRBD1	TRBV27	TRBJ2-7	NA	TGTGCCAGCAGCTTGACAGGGGGCGGCCACGAGCAGTACTTC	CASSLTGGGHEQYF
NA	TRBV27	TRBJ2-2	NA	TGTGCCAGCAGTCGCGACCGGGGGCTGGGGACCGGGGAGCTGTTTTTT	CASSRDRGLGTGELFF
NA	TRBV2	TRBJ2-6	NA	TGTGCCAGCAACATTGACGCAGTCTCTGGGGCCAACGTCCTGACTTTC	CASNIDAVSGANVLTF
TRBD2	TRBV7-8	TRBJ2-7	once	TGTGCCAGCAGCGAGCTAGCGGGAGGGGTCTACGAGCAGTACTTC	CASSELAGGVYEQYF
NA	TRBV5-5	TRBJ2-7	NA	TGTGCCAGCAGCTTTGGTAGCGAATACGAGCAGTACTTC	CASSFGSEYEQYF
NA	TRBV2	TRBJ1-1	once	TGTGCCAGCAGTGAACAGGTCTACACTGAAGCTTTCTTT	CASSEQVYTEAFF
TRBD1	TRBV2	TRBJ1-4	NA	TGTGCCAGCAGACAGGGGGGTGAAAAACTGTTTTTT	CASRQGGEKLFF
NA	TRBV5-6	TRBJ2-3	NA	TGTGCCAGCAGCCCCGCGGAAGGGAGATACACAGATACGCAGTATTTT	CASSPAEGRYTDTQYF
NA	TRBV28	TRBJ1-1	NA	TGTGCCAGCAGTTTGGGGGGGATGAACACTGAAGCTTTCTTT	CASSLGGMNTEAFF
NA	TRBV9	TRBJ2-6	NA	TGTGCCAGCAGCGGACAGCTCTCTGGGGCCAACGTCCTGACTTTC	CASSGQLSGANVLTF
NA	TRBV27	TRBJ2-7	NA	TGTGCCAGCAGTTTTAGGGACGCGAGCTCCTACGAGCAGTACTTC	CASSFRDASSYEQYF
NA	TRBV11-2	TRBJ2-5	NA	TGTGCCAGCAGCTATTGGACAGACCAAGAGACCCAGTACTTC	CASSYWTDQETQYF
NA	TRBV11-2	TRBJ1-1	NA	TGTGCCAGCAGCACGTGGGACGGGGGCGGCACTGAAGCTTTCTTT	CASSTWDGGGTEAFF
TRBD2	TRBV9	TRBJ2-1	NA	TGTGCCAGCAGCGTAGCTAGCGGGGGATCCTACAATGAGCAGTTCTTC	CASSVASGGSYNEQFF
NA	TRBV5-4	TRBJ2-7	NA	TGCGCCAGCAGCCAAGAGGACAGACCCTACGAGCAGTACTTC	CASSQEDRPYEQYF
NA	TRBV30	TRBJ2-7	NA	TGTGCCTGGAGTCCCGACAGTTCCTACGAGCAGTACTTC	CAWSPDSSYEQYF
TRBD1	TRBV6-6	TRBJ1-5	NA	TGTGCCAGCAGTTCACGACAGGGGGCTCAGCCCCAGCATTTT	CASSSRQGAQPQHF
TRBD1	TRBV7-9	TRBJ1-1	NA	TGTGCCAGCAGCTTAGAAGGGACAGAGGGGAACACTGAAGCTTTCTTT	CASSLEGTEGNTEAFF
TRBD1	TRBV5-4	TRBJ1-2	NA	TGTGCCAGCAGCTTGGACAGGGGGGCCTATGGCTACACCTTC	CASSLDRGAYGYTF
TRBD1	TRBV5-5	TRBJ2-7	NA	TGTGCCAGCAGCTTTCTTCCGGGACAGGGGGTGGACTACGAGCAGTACTTC	CASSFLPGQGVDYEQYF
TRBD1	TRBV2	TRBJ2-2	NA	TGTGCCAGCAGCTTTCGAGACCGGGACAGGGTTTTTGGCGGGGAGCTGTTTTTT	CASSFRDRDRVFGGELFF
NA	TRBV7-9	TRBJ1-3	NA	TGTGCCAGCAGCTTACGTGGGGAGACTGGAAACACCATATATTTT	CASSLRGETGNTIYF